The clone carrying this TCR beta chain was counted at least ten times. Per germline, CDR1 GTSNPN and CDR2 SVGIG (reference sequence). Trimming took off 0 bases at V and 2 bases at J, with 13 bases between the two ends. The CDR3 consists of 15 residues. The data originate from a study of blood T cells in healthy people across ages. A second about 7 to 11 cycle PCR used barcoded and J-beta primers. One entry per CDR3 protein, called by TCRdb with MiXCR from the 5' RACE reads. This sample carries 630,000 or so distinct CDR3 sequences, roughly 32% of them seen once, and the ten largest clones take roughly 15%.

The sequence was collected from an elderly woman in good health. The sample comprised blood. The J gene is TRBJ2-5, the V gene TRBV30; possibly TRBD1 for D (6 bases). The CDR3 sequence: CAWSVSGQGQETQYF. CDR3 DNA: TGTGCCTGGAGTGTATCCGGCCAGGGGCAAGAGACCCAGTACTTC. The full variable domain, its missing parts supplied by reference TRBV30 and TRBJ2-5, is SQTIHQWPATLVQPVGSPLSLECTVEGTSNPNLYWYRQAAGRGLQLLFYSVGIGQISSEVPQNLSASRPQDRQFILSSKKLLLSDSGFYLCAWSVSGQGQETQYFGPGTRLLVL.